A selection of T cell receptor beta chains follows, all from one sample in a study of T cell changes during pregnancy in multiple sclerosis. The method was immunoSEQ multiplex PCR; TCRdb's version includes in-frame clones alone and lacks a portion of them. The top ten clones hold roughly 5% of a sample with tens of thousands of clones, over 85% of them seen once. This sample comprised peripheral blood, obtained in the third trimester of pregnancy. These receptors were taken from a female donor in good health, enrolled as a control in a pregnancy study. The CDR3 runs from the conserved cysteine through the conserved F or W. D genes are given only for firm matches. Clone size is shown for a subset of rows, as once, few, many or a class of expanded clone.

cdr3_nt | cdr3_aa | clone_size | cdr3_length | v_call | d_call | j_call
TGTGCCAGTGAATGGGGCAGGGGTGCAACTGAAGCTTTCTTT | CASEWGRGATEAFF | . | 14 | TRBV19 | . | TRBJ1-1
TGCGCCAGCAGCCACCCACAGCGGTTTGGGCGTGGTAACGAGCAGTACTTC | CASSHPQRFGRGNEQYF | . | 17 | TRBV4-1 | . | TRBJ2-7
TGTGCCAGCTTAGACAGGGAAGCCGGGAATGAGCAGTTCTTC | CASLDREAGNEQFF | . | 14 | TRBV5-4 | TRBD1 | TRBJ2-1
TGTGCCAGCAGCCCCGGGGGGGAGCAGTACTTC | CASSPGGEQYF | . | 11 | TRBV7-9 | TRBD2 | TRBJ2-7
TGTGCCAGCAGCCCCCGTTCCCGGCGGGAGTCGAATGAGCAGTTCTTC | CASSPRSRRESNEQFF | . | 16 | TRBV27 | TRBD2 | TRBJ2-1
TGTGCCAGTAGTGCTAGCGGGGGGGTCTACGAGCAGTACTTC | CASSASGGVYEQYF | . | 14 | TRBV19 | TRBD2 | TRBJ2-7
TGTGCCAGCATCGATTATAGAGCCCCTAGCACAGATACGCAGTATTTT | CASIDYRAPSTDTQYF | . | 16 | TRBV5-8 | . | TRBJ2-3
TGTGCCAGCAGTTTCTTGGGCGATTCGTCTTCTAGCACAGATACGCAGTATTTT | CASSFLGDSSSSTDTQYF | . | 18 | TRBV27 | . | TRBJ2-3
TGTGCCAGTAGTATGGGACAGGGCGTGGAATACGAGCAGTACTTC | CASSMGQGVEYEQYF | . | 15 | TRBV19 | TRBD1 | TRBJ2-7
TGTGCCAGCAGCTTAGGATCGACTAGCGGGGGGCCACAAGAGACCCAGTACTTC | CASSLGSTSGGPQETQYF | . | 18 | TRBV11-2 | TRBD2 | TRBJ2-5
TGTGCCAGCAGCTTAGAAGCGCTGGGGGCCGGGATTATAGAGAACACTGAAGCTTTCTTT | CASSLEALGAGIIENTEAFF | few | 20 | TRBV13 | . | TRBJ1-1
TGTGCCAGCAGTAATACAGGGGGGGGGACTGAAGCTTTCTTT | CASSNTGGGTEAFF | . | 14 | TRBV27 | TRBD1 | TRBJ1-1
TGTGCCAGCAGATCAGGGTCCTACGAGCAGTACTTC | CASRSGSYEQYF | . | 12 | TRBV11-2 | . | TRBJ2-7
TGCGCCAGCAGCCAAGATGGACAGTATAATGAAAAACTGTTTTTT | CASSQDGQYNEKLFF | . | 15 | TRBV4-3 | . | TRBJ1-4
TGTGCCAGCACGGAGACAGGGGTGAGTGAAGCTTTCTTT | CASTETGVSEAFF | . | 13 | TRBV6-5 | TRBD1 | TRBJ1-1
TGTGCCAGCAGCCGAACAGGGGGCCTTTCGGACGAGCAGTACTTC | CASSRTGGLSDEQYF | . | 15 | TRBV6-5 | TRBD1 | TRBJ2-7
TGTGCCAGCAGCCCCCGGGGTAGCGGGAGTTGGTCCTACGAGCAGTACTTC | CASSPRGSGSWSYEQYF | . | 17 | TRBV11-1 | TRBD2 | TRBJ2-7
TGTGCCAGCAGTTTCGACAGGCGACAAGAGACCCAGTACTTC | CASSFDRRQETQYF | . | 14 | TRBV28 | . | TRBJ2-5
TGTGCCAGCAGCCAGTACAGGGGCGCCGACTACGAGCAGTACTTC | CASSQYRGADYEQYF | once | 15 | TRBV13 | TRBD1 | TRBJ2-7
TGCGCCAGCAGATCTCAGGGGAATTATAAGAGAGATACGCAGTATTTT | CASRSQGNYKRDTQYF | . | 16 | TRBV5-1 | . | TRBJ2-3
TGTGCCAGCAGCTACCGACCGGGGGAGGGCTATGGCTACACCTTC | CASSYRPGEGYGYTF | . | 15 | TRBV9 | . | TRBJ1-2
TGTGCCAGCAGCGTAGATGCGGGGAACAATCAGCCCCAGCATTTT | CASSVDAGNNQPQHF | . | 15 | TRBV9 | . | TRBJ1-5
TGTGCCAGTACGGCACAGGGCTACGAGCAGTACTTC | CASTAQGYEQYF | . | 12 | TRBV19 | . | TRBJ2-7
TGTGCCAGCAGCCCTACTACAGGGGGCAACACTGAAGCTTTCTTT | CASSPTTGGNTEAFF | . | 15 | TRBV28 | TRBD1 | TRBJ1-1
TGTGCCAGTAGTATAGGCAGGGAGGAGGCGAACACCGGGGAGCTGTTTTTT | CASSIGREEANTGELFF | . | 17 | TRBV19 | . | TRBJ2-2
TGTGCCAGCAGCCTCAACAGGGGGAGTGGAGAGAGCCAGTACTTC | CASSLNRGSGESQYF | . | 15 | TRBV5-6 | TRBD1 | TRBJ2-5
TGTGCCAGCAGCTTCGGGGGAGCTCACACCGGGGAGCTGTTTTTT | CASSFGGAHTGELFF | . | 15 | TRBV5-6 | . | TRBJ2-2
TGCAGCGTTAGGACGGGAGATAATTCACCCCTCCACTTT | CSVRTGDNSPLHF | . | 13 | TRBV29-1 | . | TRBJ1-6
TGCGCCAGCAGCTGGAGCGGTCTAACCTACGAGCAGTACTTC | CASSWSGLTYEQYF | . | 14 | TRBV5-1 | . | TRBJ2-7
TGTGCCACCAGCAGAGATATTACCGACAGGGGCTATGGCTACACCTTC | CATSRDITDRGYGYTF | . | 16 | TRBV15 | TRBD1 | TRBJ1-2
TGCGCCAGCAGCCAAGATTGGTCGGGGGGGCCCTCCTACAATGAGCAGTTCTTC | CASSQDWSGGPSYNEQFF | . | 18 | TRBV4-3 | TRBD2 | TRBJ2-1
TGCGCCAGCAGCCAAGATACGGACACAAACTACACCTTC | CASSQDTDTNYTF | . | 13 | TRBV4-3 | . | TRBJ1-2
TGTGCCAGCCTGGAAATAGCGGGAGGCGCCTACGAGCAGTACTTC | CASLEIAGGAYEQYF | . | 15 | TRBV11-2 | TRBD2 | TRBJ2-7
TGTGCCAGCAGCGGTAGCTCCTACAATGAGCAGTTCTTC | CASSGSSYNEQFF | medium-sized | 13 | TRBV6-4 | . | TRBJ2-1
TGTGCCAGCAGCAAAAATGGGGACAGGGAGTTTCGGAATGAGCAGTTCTTC | CASSKNGDREFRNEQFF | . | 17 | TRBV7-6 | TRBD1 | TRBJ2-1
TGTGCTAGTGGTTCAGCGGGAGGTAGGAGCAATGAGCAGTTCTTC | CASGSAGGRSNEQFF | . | 15 | TRBV12-5 | TRBD2 | TRBJ2-1
TGTGCCAGCATTCGAGCGGGGGGCCTGCTGGAGCAGTACTTC | CASIRAGGLLEQYF | . | 14 | TRBV2 | TRBD2 | TRBJ2-7
TGTGCCAGCAGTTATCCGGGACAGTTAAGCTCTGGGGCCAACGTCCTGACTTTC | CASSYPGQLSSGANVLTF | . | 18 | TRBV5-6 | TRBD1 | TRBJ2-6
TGTGCCAGCAGTGGCGGGGCCACTGAAGCTTTCTTT | CASSGGATEAFF | once | 12 | TRBV2 | . | TRBJ1-1
TGTGCCAGCAGCCAAGAGGGGGCAGGGGGGTACACCTTC | CASSQEGAGGYTF | . | 13 | TRBV4-2 | TRBD1 | TRBJ1-2
TGTGCCAGTAGTCTAGGGACTAGCGGGCCTACGGAGACCCAGTACTTC | CASSLGTSGPTETQYF | . | 16 | TRBV19 | TRBD2 | TRBJ2-5
TGTGCCAGCAGTCCAAGGGGACAGGCCGGGAATCAGCCCCAGCATTTT | CASSPRGQAGNQPQHF | . | 16 | TRBV13 | TRBD1 | TRBJ1-5
TGTGCCAGTAGTCGGACTAGCGGGAGCACAGATACGCAGTATTTT | CASSRTSGSTDTQYF | . | 15 | TRBV19 | TRBD2 | TRBJ2-3
TGTGCCAGTACCCCGACGGGTGGTGGCACTGAAGCTTTCTTT | CASTPTGGGTEAFF | few | 14 | TRBV19 | . | TRBJ1-1
TGTGCCAGCAGCTCGGCCGGGACAGCCGGGAATGAAGCTTTCTTT | CASSSAGTAGNEAFF | . | 15 | TRBV5-4 | TRBD1 | TRBJ1-1
TGTGCCAGCCAACTAGCGGAGAGCACAGATACGCAGTATTTT | CASQLAESTDTQYF | few | 14 | TRBV6-1 | TRBD2 | TRBJ2-3
TGTGCCAGCAGTTTTCTCCAGGGTTTTTACGAGCAGTACTTC | CASSFLQGFYEQYF | once | 14 | TRBV27 | . | TRBJ2-7
TGTGCCAGCAGCGTACCCCGAACGCCTACCGGGGATAATTCACCCCTCCACTTT | CASSVPRTPTGDNSPLHF | . | 18 | TRBV9 | . | TRBJ1-6
TGTGCCAGCAGCTCCCTAGCGGGCGCTAGGTACGAGCAGTACTTC | CASSSLAGARYEQYF | . | 15 | TRBV11-2 | TRBD2 | TRBJ2-7
TGTGCCAGCAGTACCACAGGGAACGGGAACAATGAGCAGTTCTTC | CASSTTGNGNNEQFF | few | 15 | TRBV6-5 | . | TRBJ2-1
TGCGCCAGCGGGGGGGGGCAGGGGCCATCCTACGAGCAGTACTTC | CASGGGQGPSYEQYF | . | 15 | TRBV5-1 | . | TRBJ2-7
TGTGCCAGCAGCCCAGGGGGCGCCTATGGCTACACCTTC | CASSPGGAYGYTF | once | 13 | TRBV7-9 | TRBD1 | TRBJ1-2
TGTGCCAGCAGTGAAGCGCACGGGTACTCACCCCTCCACTTT | CASSEAHGYSPLHF | . | 14 | TRBV2 | . | TRBJ1-6
TGTGCCAGCAGGGGACTAGCGGGAGGGTATGAGCAGTTCTTC | CASRGLAGGYEQFF | . | 14 | TRBV27 | TRBD2 | TRBJ2-1
TGTGCCAGCAGCCAAGTTTCCGGCGGGGGGGCACACGAGCAGTACTTC | CASSQVSGGGAHEQYF | . | 16 | TRBV4-2 | TRBD2 | TRBJ2-7
TGTGCCAGCTCACCAAGACTAAAGGCTAGCGGGGAGGGAGCCCTTGAGACCCAGTACTTC | CASSPRLKASGEGALETQYF | . | 20 | TRBV18 | TRBD2 | TRBJ2-5
TGTGCCAGCAGCTTCGGACAGTACACTGAAGCTTTCTTT | CASSFGQYTEAFF | . | 13 | TRBV11-3 | . | TRBJ1-1
TGTGCCAGCAGCTTGGGGGGCGGCGATCAGCCCCAGCATTTT | CASSLGGGDQPQHF | . | 14 | TRBV5-6 | . | TRBJ1-5
TGTGCCTGGCAGGGGGGACAGGGGAGTGAAAAACTGTTTTTT | CAWQGGQGSEKLFF | . | 14 | TRBV30 | TRBD1 | TRBJ1-4